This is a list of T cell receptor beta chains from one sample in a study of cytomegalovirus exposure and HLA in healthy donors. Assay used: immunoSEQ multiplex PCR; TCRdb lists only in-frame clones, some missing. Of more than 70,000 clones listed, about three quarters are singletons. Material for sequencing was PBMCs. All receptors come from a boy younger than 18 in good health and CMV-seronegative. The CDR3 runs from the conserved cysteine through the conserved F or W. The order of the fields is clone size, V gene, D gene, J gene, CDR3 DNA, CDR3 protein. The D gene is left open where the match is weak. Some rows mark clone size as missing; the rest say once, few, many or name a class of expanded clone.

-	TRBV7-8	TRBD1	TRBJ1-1	TGTGCCAGCAGAAGGGACAGGGGTATGACTGAAGCTTTCTTT	CASRRDRGMTEAFF
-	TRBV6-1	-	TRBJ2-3	TGTGCCAGCAGTGAAGCGTTGACGAGGGAAACAGATACGCAGTATTTT	CASSEALTRETDTQYF
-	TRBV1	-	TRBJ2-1	TGCACCAGCAGCCGGCCGGGAGTAGGGAATGAGCAGTTCTTC	CTSSRPGVGNEQFF
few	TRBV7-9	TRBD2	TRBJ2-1	TGTGCCAGCAGCCGTCCCGGGACTAGCGGGAGGGCCGGCAATGAGCAGTTCTTC	CASSRPGTSGRAGNEQFF
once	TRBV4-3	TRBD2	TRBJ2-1	TGCGCCAGCAGCCGGCTAGCGGCAAGCTCCTACAATGAGCAGTTCTTC	CASSRLAASSYNEQFF
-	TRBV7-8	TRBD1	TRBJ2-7	TGTGCCAGCAGCGGTGAACAGGGGTCCTCCTACGAGCAGTACTTC	CASSGEQGSSYEQYF
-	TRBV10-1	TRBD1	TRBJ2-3	TGCGCCAGCAGTCAGGGGGACAGCTCCACAGATACGCAGTATTTT	CASSQGDSSTDTQYF
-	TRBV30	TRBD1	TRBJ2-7	TGTGCCTCCTCGGACAGGTGGAACGAGCAGTACTTC	CASSDRWNEQYF
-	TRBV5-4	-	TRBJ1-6	TGTGCCAGCAGCACAACGGAAACAGCGGTTAGGTCGGATAATTCACCCCTCCACTTT	CASSTTETAVRSDNSPLHF
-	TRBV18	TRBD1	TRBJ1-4	TGTGCCAGCTCACGGACAGGGCAGGAAAAACTGTTTTTT	CASSRTGQEKLFF
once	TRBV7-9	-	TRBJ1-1	TGTGCCAGCAGCCCTCCGGGCAGGGATCCGAACACTGAAGCTTTCTTT	CASSPPGRDPNTEAFF
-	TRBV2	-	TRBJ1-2	TGTGCCAGCAGTCACAGGGTTCAAGGCTACACCTTC	CASSHRVQGYTF
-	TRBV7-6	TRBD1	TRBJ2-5	TGTGCCAGCTCGAGGGGGCGCATGGAGACCCAGTACTTC	CASSRGRMETQYF
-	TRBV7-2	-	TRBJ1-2	TGTGCCAGCAGCTTAGTCTTAAACTATGGCTACACCTTC	CASSLVLNYGYTF
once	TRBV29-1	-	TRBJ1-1	TGCAGCGTTGAAGCGGCGGGCTGGGGCACTGAAGCTTTCTTT	CSVEAAGWGTEAFF
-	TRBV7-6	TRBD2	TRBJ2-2	TGTGCCAGCAGTGCCCTTAACGGGGGGGCGGTCGGGGAGCTGTTTTTT	CASSALNGGAVGELFF
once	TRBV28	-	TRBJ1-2	TGTGCCAGCGACAGCGCCCGGGCTAACTATGGCTACACCTTC	CASDSARANYGYTF
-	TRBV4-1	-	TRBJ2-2	TGCGCCAGCAGCCATGAGGACACCGGGGAGCTGTTTTTT	CASSHEDTGELFF
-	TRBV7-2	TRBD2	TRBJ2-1	TGTGCCAGCAGCTCCCCCAGGCGGGGGTTGGGCTCCTACAATGAGCAGTTCTTC	CASSSPRRGLGSYNEQFF
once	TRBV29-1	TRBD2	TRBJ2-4	TGCAGCGTTGGGCTAGCGGGGAACATTCAGTACTTC	CSVGLAGNIQYF
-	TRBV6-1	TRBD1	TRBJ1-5	TGTGCCAGCACTGGAACGAGGACAGGGTCTCAGCCCCAGCATTTT	CASTGTRTGSQPQHF
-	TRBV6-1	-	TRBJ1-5	TGTGCCAGCAGTGACTATAGCAATCAGCCCCAGCATTTT	CASSDYSNQPQHF
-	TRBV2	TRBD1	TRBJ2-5	TGTGCCAGCAGTCGAAACAGGGGTCGGGAGACCCAGTACTTC	CASSRNRGRETQYF
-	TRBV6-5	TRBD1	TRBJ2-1	TGTGCCAGCAGTTACTCTGAGGACAGGGGGACCAATGAGCAGTTCTTC	CASSYSEDRGTNEQFF
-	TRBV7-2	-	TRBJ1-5	TGTGCCAGCAGCTTAGCGCCCAGGCCAGAACAGCTCCAGCATTTT	CASSLAPRPEQLQHF
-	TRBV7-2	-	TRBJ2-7	TGTGCCAGCAGCCCAAGGTCGGGGGACGGATACGAGCAGTACTTC	CASSPRSGDGYEQYF
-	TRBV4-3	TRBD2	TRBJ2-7	TGCGCCAGCAGCCAAGGACTAGCTAGCTACGAGCAGTACTTC	CASSQGLASYEQYF
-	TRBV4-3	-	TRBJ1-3	TGCGCCAGCAGCCAAGGCTGGGGAGCTGGAAACACCATATATTTT	CASSQGWGAGNTIYF
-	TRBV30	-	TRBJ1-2	TGTGCCTGGAGGGTCAGGGGAACGGATGGCTACACCTTC	CAWRVRGTDGYTF
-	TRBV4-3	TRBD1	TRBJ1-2	TGCGCCAGCAGCCAAAGGACAGGATATGGCTACACCTTC	CASSQRTGYGYTF
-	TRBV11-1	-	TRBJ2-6	TGTGCCAGCAGCTTAGACAGCTCTGGGGCCAACGTCCTGACTTTC	CASSLDSSGANVLTF
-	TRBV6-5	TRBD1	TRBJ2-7	TGTGCCAGCAGGACAGGGCCAGGGTCTGTAAACGAGCAGTACTTC	CASRTGPGSVNEQYF
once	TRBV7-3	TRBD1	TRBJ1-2	TGTGCCAGCAGCTTGGGACAGGGAAGTAATGGCTACACCTTC	CASSLGQGSNGYTF
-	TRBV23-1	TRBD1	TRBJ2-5	TGCGCCAGCAGTCATCTCCCCCGGACAGGCCAAGAGACCCAGTACTTC	CASSHLPRTGQETQYF
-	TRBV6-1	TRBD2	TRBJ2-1	TGTGCCAGCAGTGTCAAAGCGGGAGGTTCCTACAATGAGCAGTTCTTC	CASSVKAGGSYNEQFF
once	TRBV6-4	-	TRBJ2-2	TGTGCCAGCAGTGCAGGGAACACCGGGGAGCTGTTTTTT	CASSAGNTGELFF
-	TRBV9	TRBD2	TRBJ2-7	TGTGCCAGCAGCGAGGGGACTAGCGGGTACGAGCAGTACTTC	CASSEGTSGYEQYF
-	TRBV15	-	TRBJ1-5	TGTGCCACCAGCAGAGAGTCGGCGGGCCTGAGCAATCAGCCCCAGCATTTT	CATSRESAGLSNQPQHF
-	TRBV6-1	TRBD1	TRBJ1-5	TGTGCCAGCAGTGTTGGGACAGGGAAGTCTCAGCCCCAGCATTTT	CASSVGTGKSQPQHF
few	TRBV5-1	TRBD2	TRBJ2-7	TGCGCCAGCAGCTTGGCGGTAGCGGGAGTCTCCTACGAGCAGTACTTC	CASSLAVAGVSYEQYF
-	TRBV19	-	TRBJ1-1	TGTGCCAGTAGTATGGGGAGCGGGACTGAAGCTTTCTTT	CASSMGSGTEAFF
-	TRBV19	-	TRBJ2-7	TGTGCCAGTAGTATATCCCGGGAAGCCTACGAGCAGTACTTC	CASSISREAYEQYF
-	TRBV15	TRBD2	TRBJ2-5	TGTGCCACCAGTTCCGGACTAGCGGGTCAAGAGACCCAGTACTTC	CATSSGLAGQETQYF
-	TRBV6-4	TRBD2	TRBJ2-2	TGTGCCAGCAGTACCGGACTAGTTGTCGGCACCGGGGAGCTGTTTTTT	CASSTGLVVGTGELFF
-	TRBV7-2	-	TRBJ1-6	TGTGCCAGCAGCCGAAGGGCGGGGAATAATTCACCCCTCCACTTT	CASSRRAGNNSPLHF
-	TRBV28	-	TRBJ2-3	TGTGCCAGCAGGGAACAGGGACATCGGACAGATACGCAGTATTTT	CASREQGHRTDTQYF
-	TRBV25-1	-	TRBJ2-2	TGTGCCAGCAGCCAGGAGAACACCGGGGAGCTGTTTTTT	CASSQENTGELFF
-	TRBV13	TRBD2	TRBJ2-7	TGTGCCAGCAGCCTAACCGGGACTAGCGGACCCTACGAGCAGTACTTC	CASSLTGTSGPYEQYF
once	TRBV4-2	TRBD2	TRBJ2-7	TGTGCCAGCAGCCAAAGGCGGGAGGACGAGCAGTACTTC	CASSQRREDEQYF
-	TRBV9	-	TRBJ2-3	TGTGCCAGCAGCGTAGACCCGAGTGGTATCACGGATACGCAGTATTTT	CASSVDPSGITDTQYF
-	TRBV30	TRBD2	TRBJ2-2	TGTGCCTGGAGCATCGGGGGGGCGGTCGGGGAGCTGTTTTTT	CAWSIGGAVGELFF
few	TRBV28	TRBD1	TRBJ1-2	TGTGCCAGCGGGGGGACAGGGGTCCCAGGATATGGCTACACCTTC	CASGGTGVPGYGYTF